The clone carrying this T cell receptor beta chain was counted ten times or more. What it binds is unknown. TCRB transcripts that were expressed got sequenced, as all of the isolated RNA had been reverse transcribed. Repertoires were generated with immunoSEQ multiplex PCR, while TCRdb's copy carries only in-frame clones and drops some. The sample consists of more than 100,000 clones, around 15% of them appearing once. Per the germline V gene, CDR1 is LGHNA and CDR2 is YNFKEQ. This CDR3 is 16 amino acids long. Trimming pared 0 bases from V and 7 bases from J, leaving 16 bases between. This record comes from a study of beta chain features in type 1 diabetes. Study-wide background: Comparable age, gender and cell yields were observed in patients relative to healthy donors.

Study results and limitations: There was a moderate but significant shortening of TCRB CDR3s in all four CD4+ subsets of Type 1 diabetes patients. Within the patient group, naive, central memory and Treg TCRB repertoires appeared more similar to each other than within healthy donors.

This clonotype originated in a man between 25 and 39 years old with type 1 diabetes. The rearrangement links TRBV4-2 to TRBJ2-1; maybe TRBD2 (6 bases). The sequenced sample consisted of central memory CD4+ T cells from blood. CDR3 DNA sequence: TGTGCCAGCAGCCAAGATAGGTGGGGGGAGCATAATGAGCAGTTCTTC. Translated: CASSQDRWGEHNEQFF.